These T cell receptor beta chains were read from a single sample in a study of beta chain features in type 1 diabetes. Sequencing used immunoSEQ multiplex PCR; TCRdb keeps in-frame clones, though not all of them. The sample contains 600,000 or so clones, over 11% of which appear only once. The sample comprised naive CD4+ T cells from blood. The receptors originated from a man younger than 35 with type 1 diabetes. CDR3s include the opening cysteine and the closing phenylalanine or tryptophan. Each record gives: clone size, J gene, D gene, V gene, CDR3 protein, CDR3 DNA. D genes are given only for firm matches. Clone size, where shown, is once, few, many, or a class for clones that have expanded.

clone size: NA; J gene: TRBJ2-7; D gene: TRBD1; V gene: TRBV9; CDR3 protein: CASSGAPGQGTYEQYF; CDR3 DNA: TGTGCCAGCAGCGGGGCCCCGGGACAGGGGACCTACGAGCAGTACTTC
clone size: few; J gene: TRBJ2-5; D gene: NA; V gene: TRBV6-1; CDR3 protein: CASSSKETQYF; CDR3 DNA: TGTGCCAGCAGTTCAAAGGAGACCCAGTACTTC
clone size: few; J gene: TRBJ2-5; D gene: TRBD2; V gene: TRBV7-2; CDR3 protein: CASSLNGRGETQYF; CDR3 DNA: TGTGCCAGCAGCTTAAACGGGAGGGGAGAGACCCAGTACTTC
clone size: once; J gene: TRBJ2-1; D gene: TRBD2; V gene: TRBV6-6; CDR3 protein: CASSRTSGDYNEQFF; CDR3 DNA: TGTGCCAGCAGCCGGACTAGCGGGGACTACAATGAGCAGTTCTTC
clone size: NA; J gene: TRBJ2-3; D gene: NA; V gene: TRBV28; CDR3 protein: CASRPLGLFQQNTQYF; CDR3 DNA: TGTGCCAGCAGGCCCCTCGGCCTATTCCAACAAAATACGCAGTATTTT
clone size: NA; J gene: TRBJ2-1; D gene: NA; V gene: TRBV18; CDR3 protein: CASSPPGSVRNEQFF; CDR3 DNA: TGTGCCAGCTCACCACCTGGGTCGGTACGCAATGAGCAGTTCTTC
clone size: few; J gene: TRBJ1-2; D gene: NA; V gene: TRBV7-9; CDR3 protein: CASSLQGGYTF; CDR3 DNA: TGTGCCAGCAGCTTGCAGGGGGGCTACACCTTC
clone size: few; J gene: TRBJ1-1; D gene: TRBD1; V gene: TRBV9; CDR3 protein: CASSVDGQGNTEAFF; CDR3 DNA: TGTGCCAGCAGCGTAGACGGACAGGGAAACACTGAAGCTTTCTTT
clone size: few; J gene: TRBJ2-1; D gene: NA; V gene: TRBV29-1; CDR3 protein: CSVRAYNEQFF; CDR3 DNA: TGCAGCGTTAGGGCTTACAATGAGCAGTTCTTC
clone size: few; J gene: TRBJ1-5; D gene: NA; V gene: TRBV28; CDR3 protein: CASSLRDQPQHF; CDR3 DNA: TGTGCCAGCAGTTTGCGGGATCAGCCCCAGCATTTT
clone size: few; J gene: TRBJ2-7; D gene: TRBD2; V gene: TRBV5-6; CDR3 protein: CASSLRGSGTYEQYF; CDR3 DNA: TGTGCCAGCAGCTTGCGTGGTAGCGGGACCTACGAGCAGTACTTC
clone size: NA; J gene: TRBJ1-1; D gene: NA; V gene: TRBV6-1; CDR3 protein: CASSATVNTEAFF; CDR3 DNA: TGTGCCAGCAGTGCCACGGTGAACACTGAAGCTTTCTTT
clone size: NA; J gene: TRBJ2-4; D gene: NA; V gene: TRBV30; CDR3 protein: CAWSVQGGVYIQYF; CDR3 DNA: TGTGCCTGGAGTGTACAGGGCGGAGTATACATTCAGTACTTC
clone size: once; J gene: TRBJ2-7; D gene: NA; V gene: TRBV30; CDR3 protein: CAWGAGEQYF; CDR3 DNA: TGTGCCTGGGGGGCGGGGGAGCAGTACTTC
clone size: NA; J gene: TRBJ2-2; D gene: TRBD2; V gene: TRBV5-1; CDR3 protein: CASSAAGGTGELFF; CDR3 DNA: TGCGCCAGCTCCGCGGCGGGAGGCACCGGGGAGCTGTTTTTT
clone size: few; J gene: TRBJ1-2; D gene: NA; V gene: TRBV4-3; CDR3 protein: CASSQGITGDYGYTF; CDR3 DNA: TGCGCCAGCAGCCAAGGAATTACGGGCGACTATGGCTACACCTTC
clone size: NA; J gene: TRBJ2-7; D gene: NA; V gene: TRBV9; CDR3 protein: CASSVGRGSYEQYF; CDR3 DNA: TGTGCCAGCAGCGTAGGACGGGGATCCTACGAGCAGTACTTC
clone size: few; J gene: TRBJ1-2; D gene: TRBD1; V gene: TRBV2; CDR3 protein: CASSESGQARGYTF; CDR3 DNA: TGTGCCAGCAGTGAATCAGGACAGGCGCGGGGCTACACCTTC
clone size: few; J gene: TRBJ2-3; D gene: TRBD1; V gene: TRBV7-2; CDR3 protein: CASSRRTGGASTDTQYF; CDR3 DNA: TGTGCCAGCAGCCGCCGGACAGGGGGCGCTAGCACAGATACGCAGTATTTT
clone size: few; J gene: TRBJ2-1; D gene: NA; V gene: TRBV19; CDR3 protein: CASSIAPYNEQFF; CDR3 DNA: TGTGCCAGTAGTATAGCCCCCTACAATGAGCAGTTCTTC
clone size: few; J gene: TRBJ1-1; D gene: TRBD1; V gene: TRBV30; CDR3 protein: CAWSTGVSTEAFF; CDR3 DNA: TGTGCCTGGAGTACAGGGGTCTCCACTGAAGCTTTCTTT
clone size: NA; J gene: TRBJ1-2; D gene: TRBD1; V gene: TRBV30; CDR3 protein: CAWSRAGGSYGYTF; CDR3 DNA: TGTGCCTGGAGTAGGGCAGGGGGCTCCTATGGCTACACCTTC
clone size: NA; J gene: TRBJ1-2; D gene: NA; V gene: TRBV4-2; CDR3 protein: CASSQDTQGDYGYTF; CDR3 DNA: TGTGCCAGCAGCCAAGATACCCAGGGAGACTATGGCTACACCTTC
clone size: NA; J gene: TRBJ1-5; D gene: NA; V gene: TRBV30; CDR3 protein: CAWSAQNNQPQHF; CDR3 DNA: TGTGCCTGGAGTGCCCAGAACAATCAGCCCCAGCATTTT
clone size: NA; J gene: TRBJ2-2; D gene: NA; V gene: TRBV9; CDR3 protein: CASSVGGTRGTGELFF; CDR3 DNA: TGTGCCAGCAGCGTAGGCGGGACTCGAGGGACCGGGGAGCTGTTTTTT
clone size: few; J gene: TRBJ2-1; D gene: TRBD1; V gene: TRBV7-9; CDR3 protein: CASSPRTGGGYNEQFF; CDR3 DNA: TGTGCCAGCAGCCCACGGACAGGGGGCGGCTACAATGAGCAGTTCTTC
clone size: NA; J gene: TRBJ1-1; D gene: TRBD1; V gene: TRBV2; CDR3 protein: CARDRENTEAFF; CDR3 DNA: TGTGCCAGGGACAGGGAGAACACTGAAGCTTTCTTT
clone size: NA; J gene: TRBJ2-1; D gene: NA; V gene: TRBV19; CDR3 protein: CASSPPQRAHEQFF; CDR3 DNA: TGTGCCAGTAGTCCCCCTCAGAGGGCTCATGAGCAGTTCTTC
clone size: few; J gene: TRBJ2-5; D gene: NA; V gene: TRBV6-5; CDR3 protein: CASSPPGPLQETQYF; CDR3 DNA: TGTGCCAGCAGCCCACCGGGACCCCTACAAGAGACCCAGTACTTC
clone size: NA; J gene: TRBJ2-3; D gene: NA; V gene: TRBV4-3; CDR3 protein: CASSQEAPKAGLTTDTQYF; CDR3 DNA: TGCGCCAGCAGCCAAGAGGCCCCTAAAGCGGGCCTCACCACAGATACGCAGTATTTT
clone size: NA; J gene: TRBJ2-5; D gene: NA; V gene: TRBV6-5; CDR3 protein: CASTQGLQETQYF; CDR3 DNA: TGTGCCAGCACCCAGGGGTTACAAGAGACCCAGTACTTC
clone size: few; J gene: TRBJ1-4; D gene: NA; V gene: TRBV5-1; CDR3 protein: CASSLDGTGEKLFF; CDR3 DNA: TGCGCCAGCAGCTTGGATGGTACTGGCGAAAAACTGTTTTTT
clone size: few; J gene: TRBJ1-6; D gene: NA; V gene: TRBV9; CDR3 protein: CASSANRDRNSPLHF; CDR3 DNA: TGTGCCAGCAGCGCCAACAGGGATCGTAATTCACCCCTCCACTTT
clone size: few; J gene: TRBJ2-1; D gene: NA; V gene: TRBV4-2; CDR3 protein: CASSQVSGTGSVNEQFF; CDR3 DNA: TGTGCCAGCAGCCAAGTGTCGGGAACGGGGAGTGTGAATGAGCAGTTCTTC
clone size: few; J gene: TRBJ2-2; D gene: NA; V gene: TRBV9; CDR3 protein: CASSPRPSRELFF; CDR3 DNA: TGTGCCAGCAGCCCCCGGCCCTCCAGGGAGCTGTTTTTT
clone size: few; J gene: TRBJ2-7; D gene: NA; V gene: TRBV2; CDR3 protein: CASRIGGYSYEQYF; CDR3 DNA: TGTGCCAGCAGGATCGGGGGTTACTCCTACGAGCAGTACTTC
clone size: few; J gene: TRBJ2-1; D gene: TRBD1; V gene: TRBV11-3; CDR3 protein: CASSRKATGVNEQFF; CDR3 DNA: TGTGCCAGCAGCCGGAAGGCGACAGGGGTGAATGAGCAGTTCTTC
clone size: once; J gene: TRBJ1-1; D gene: NA; V gene: TRBV5-1; CDR3 protein: CASSFSPPNTEAFF; CDR3 DNA: TGCGCCAGCAGCTTTTCCCCTCCGAACACTGAAGCTTTCTTT
clone size: NA; J gene: TRBJ2-7; D gene: TRBD2; V gene: TRBV10-1; CDR3 protein: CASSEFTGTSFTVAYEQYF; CDR3 DNA: TGCGCCAGCAGTGAGTTTACCGGGACTAGCTTCACCGTAGCCTACGAGCAGTACTTC
clone size: few; J gene: TRBJ2-7; D gene: TRBD2; V gene: TRBV27; CDR3 protein: CASSPWGTNYEQYF; CDR3 DNA: TGTGCCAGCAGCCCTTGGGGGACTAATTACGAGCAGTACTTC
clone size: NA; J gene: TRBJ2-7; D gene: TRBD2; V gene: TRBV11-2; CDR3 protein: CASSSISGTTYEQYF; CDR3 DNA: TGTGCCAGCAGCTCGATTTCAGGGACTACATACGAGCAGTACTTC
clone size: NA; J gene: TRBJ2-5; D gene: TRBD2; V gene: TRBV11-2; CDR3 protein: CASSLGGYQETQYF; CDR3 DNA: TGTGCCAGCAGCCTCGGGGGGTACCAAGAGACCCAGTACTTC
clone size: many; J gene: TRBJ2-1; D gene: NA; V gene: TRBV7-9; CDR3 protein: CASVLSRALSYNEQFF; CDR3 DNA: TGTGCCAGCGTTCTCTCGAGAGCGCTATCCTACAATGAGCAGTTCTTC
clone size: NA; J gene: TRBJ1-2; D gene: NA; V gene: TRBV4-1; CDR3 protein: CASSQELRSGGSSYTF; CDR3 DNA: TGCGCCAGCAGCCAAGAGCTAAGGTCCGGGGGTTCTAGCTACACCTTC
clone size: few; J gene: TRBJ1-2; D gene: TRBD1; V gene: TRBV2; CDR3 protein: CASNEGQEVGYTF; CDR3 DNA: TGTGCCAGCAATGAAGGACAGGAGGTTGGCTACACCTTC
clone size: few; J gene: TRBJ2-1; D gene: NA; V gene: TRBV7-2; CDR3 protein: CASSEQPRAQFF; CDR3 DNA: TGTGCCAGCAGCGAACAGCCTCGAGCGCAGTTCTTC
clone size: once; J gene: TRBJ1-4; D gene: NA; V gene: TRBV9; CDR3 protein: CASSVVPGEKLFF; CDR3 DNA: TGTGCCAGCAGCGTAGTGCCGGGTGAAAAACTGTTTTTT
clone size: few; J gene: TRBJ1-2; D gene: NA; V gene: TRBV14; CDR3 protein: CASSHGAGAGYTF; CDR3 DNA: TGTGCCAGCAGCCACGGGGCAGGCGCTGGCTACACCTTC
clone size: NA; J gene: TRBJ1-1; D gene: NA; V gene: TRBV6-5; CDR3 protein: CASSPTGYTEAFF; CDR3 DNA: TGTGCCAGCAGTCCGACAGGCTACACTGAAGCTTTCTTT
clone size: few; J gene: TRBJ2-7; D gene: TRBD1; V gene: TRBV11-3; CDR3 protein: CASSPDRGKWYEQYF; CDR3 DNA: TGTGCCAGCAGCCCTGACAGGGGGAAGTGGTACGAGCAGTACTTC
clone size: few; J gene: TRBJ2-1; D gene: TRBD2; V gene: TRBV9; CDR3 protein: CASSARTSGVTYNEQFF; CDR3 DNA: TGTGCCAGCAGCGCCCGGACTAGCGGGGTTACCTACAATGAGCAGTTCTTC
clone size: NA; J gene: TRBJ2-5; D gene: NA; V gene: TRBV5-1; CDR3 protein: CASSLGSVETQYF; CDR3 DNA: TGCGCCAGCAGCTTGGGTTCCGTCGAGACCCAGTACTTC
clone size: NA; J gene: TRBJ2-7; D gene: TRBD1; V gene: TRBV7-8; CDR3 protein: CASSPMGQGYEQYF; CDR3 DNA: TGTGCCAGCAGCCCCATGGGACAGGGTTACGAGCAGTACTTC
clone size: NA; J gene: TRBJ2-5; D gene: TRBD2; V gene: TRBV2; CDR3 protein: CASRTGGGETQYF; CDR3 DNA: TGTGCCAGCAGGACGGGGGGTGGTGAGACCCAGTACTTC
clone size: few; J gene: TRBJ2-6; D gene: NA; V gene: TRBV4-1; CDR3 protein: CASSPTTVSGANVLTF; CDR3 DNA: TGCGCCAGCAGCCCCACGACAGTCTCTGGGGCCAACGTCCTGACTTTC
clone size: few; J gene: TRBJ2-6; D gene: NA; V gene: TRBV5-6; CDR3 protein: CASSLGWPGANVLTF; CDR3 DNA: TGTGCCAGCAGCTTGGGGTGGCCCGGGGCCAACGTCCTGACTTTC
clone size: few; J gene: TRBJ2-4; D gene: NA; V gene: TRBV6-1; CDR3 protein: CASSQTVAKNIQYF; CDR3 DNA: TGTGCCAGCAGTCAGACAGTAGCCAAAAACATTCAGTACTTC
clone size: NA; J gene: TRBJ2-3; D gene: TRBD1; V gene: TRBV2; CDR3 protein: CASSGTGGTDTQYF; CDR3 DNA: TGTGCCAGCAGTGGGACAGGGGGCACAGATACGCAGTATTTT
clone size: NA; J gene: TRBJ1-5; D gene: TRBD1; V gene: TRBV6-1; CDR3 protein: CASSGQWGNQPQHF; CDR3 DNA: TGTGCCAGCTCGGGACAGTGGGGGAATCAGCCCCAGCATTTT